The rows below give T cell receptor beta chains drawn from one sample of a study of blood T cell repertoires in COVID-19. Produced via immunoSEQ multiplex PCR; TCRdb's table is partial and in-frame only. The sample has roughly 150,000 clones; roughly four fifths are singletons. Input material: peripheral blood. The receptors were gathered from a man between 65 and 85 years old who had recovered from COVID-19. Both conserved end residues are part of each CDR3. The D gene is left open where the match is weak. Clone size is shown for a subset of rows, as once, few, many or a class of expanded clone.

v_call: TRBV7-8; d_call: -; clone_size: once; j_call: TRBJ1-4; cdr3_nt: TGTGCCAGCAGCCGCCAGGGTTCGGTGGGTGAAAAACTGTTTTTT; cdr3_aa: CASSRQGSVGEKLFF
v_call: TRBV6-1; d_call: -; clone_size: -; j_call: TRBJ1-5; cdr3_nt: TGTGCCAGCAGTGAAGCCCTAACTGTCACAGGGTTTGCCAATCAGCCCCAGCATTTT; cdr3_aa: CASSEALTVTGFANQPQHF
v_call: TRBV19; d_call: -; clone_size: few; j_call: TRBJ1-6; cdr3_nt: TGTGCCAGTAGTATGGCCTCTGGTTCACCCCTCCACTTT; cdr3_aa: CASSMASGSPLHF
v_call: TRBV13; d_call: -; clone_size: -; j_call: TRBJ2-7; cdr3_nt: TGTGCCAGCAGCTTAGGCCTGGGCGATTTAGCCTACGAGCAGTACTTC; cdr3_aa: CASSLGLGDLAYEQYF
v_call: TRBV5-5; d_call: TRBD1; clone_size: -; j_call: TRBJ1-1; cdr3_nt: TGTGCCAGCAGCCCGCATAGACAGGGGGGAACTGAAGCTTTCTTT; cdr3_aa: CASSPHRQGGTEAFF
v_call: TRBV5-1; d_call: TRBD1; clone_size: -; j_call: TRBJ1-2; cdr3_nt: TGCGCCAGCAGCACGGGACAGGGGACCCATTATGGCTACACCTTC; cdr3_aa: CASSTGQGTHYGYTF
v_call: TRBV18; d_call: -; clone_size: -; j_call: TRBJ2-3; cdr3_nt: TGTGCCAGCTCACCATACCGACTTAGGGGGTTAGGAGATACGCAGTATTTT; cdr3_aa: CASSPYRLRGLGDTQYF
v_call: TRBV19; d_call: -; clone_size: -; j_call: TRBJ2-1; cdr3_nt: TGTGCCAGTAGTATAGACGGGTCTAATAGCGATGAGCAGTTCTTC; cdr3_aa: CASSIDGSNSDEQFF
v_call: TRBV4-1; d_call: TRBD1; clone_size: -; j_call: TRBJ2-2; cdr3_nt: TGCGCCAGCAGTCAGGACAGGGTCGGAGTGACCGGGGAGCTGTTTTTT; cdr3_aa: CASSQDRVGVTGELFF
v_call: TRBV4-1; d_call: -; clone_size: -; j_call: TRBJ1-2; cdr3_nt: TGCGCCAGCAGCCAAGATCCGGCAGGGGCCATAGGCTATGGCTACACCTTC; cdr3_aa: CASSQDPAGAIGYGYTF
v_call: TRBV3-1/TRBV3-2; d_call: -; clone_size: -; j_call: TRBJ2-5; cdr3_nt: TGTGCCAGCAGCCACTCAGGTGATGAGACCCAGTACTTC; cdr3_aa: CASSHSGDETQYF
v_call: TRBV3-1/TRBV3-2; d_call: TRBD2; clone_size: -; j_call: TRBJ2-7; cdr3_nt: TGTGCCAGCAGCCAACCTAGCGGGGTCCCCTACGAGCAGTACTTC; cdr3_aa: CASSQPSGVPYEQYF
v_call: TRBV19; d_call: -; clone_size: -; j_call: TRBJ2-6; cdr3_nt: TGTGCCAGTAGTATAGCCCGTCGAGGGTTAATCTCTGGGGCCAACGTCCTGACTTTC; cdr3_aa: CASSIARRGLISGANVLTF
v_call: TRBV3-1/TRBV3-2; d_call: -; clone_size: -; j_call: TRBJ1-2; cdr3_nt: TGTGCCAGCAGCGAAGGACAGCTGGGTGGAGGCTACACCTTC; cdr3_aa: CASSEGQLGGGYTF
v_call: TRBV10-3; d_call: TRBD2; clone_size: -; j_call: TRBJ2-5; cdr3_nt: TGTGCCGCCGATAGCGGGGCTACCCAAGAGACCCAGTACTTC; cdr3_aa: CAADSGATQETQYF
v_call: TRBV3-1/TRBV3-2; d_call: -; clone_size: once; j_call: TRBJ2-7; cdr3_nt: TGTGCCAGCAGCCAACGGGGAGACCTTACCTACGAGCAGTACTTC; cdr3_aa: CASSQRGDLTYEQYF
v_call: TRBV7-9; d_call: TRBD1; clone_size: -; j_call: TRBJ1-2; cdr3_nt: TGTGCCAGCAGCCTACAGGGGGATACGGGCTACACCTTC; cdr3_aa: CASSLQGDTGYTF
v_call: TRBV11-2; d_call: -; clone_size: -; j_call: TRBJ2-3; cdr3_nt: TGTGCCAGCAGCTTATTCCCGCCGGGGAGGGGGACAGATACGCAGTATTTT; cdr3_aa: CASSLFPPGRGTDTQYF
v_call: TRBV7-8; d_call: -; clone_size: -; j_call: TRBJ2-7; cdr3_nt: TGTGCCAGCATTAATAGCGGAAATACCTACGAGCAGTACTTC; cdr3_aa: CASINSGNTYEQYF
v_call: TRBV29-1; d_call: -; clone_size: -; j_call: TRBJ2-7; cdr3_nt: TGCAGCGTTGTAACAGCCTACGAGCAGTACTTC; cdr3_aa: CSVVTAYEQYF
v_call: TRBV6-5; d_call: TRBD1; clone_size: -; j_call: TRBJ2-7; cdr3_nt: TGTGCCAGCAGGGAGGACAGGGGGCGTCCTGGCGAGCAGTACTTC; cdr3_aa: CASREDRGRPGEQYF
v_call: TRBV30; d_call: TRBD1; clone_size: -; j_call: TRBJ2-1; cdr3_nt: TGTGCCTGGGCCTCAGGGGGCGCCTTGTCCAATGAGCAGTTCTTC; cdr3_aa: CAWASGGALSNEQFF
v_call: TRBV18; d_call: -; clone_size: -; j_call: TRBJ1-2; cdr3_nt: TGTGCCAGCTCGCAGAACGAAGGGAGGCATGGCTACACCTTC; cdr3_aa: CASSQNEGRHGYTF
v_call: TRBV5-1; d_call: TRBD1; clone_size: -; j_call: TRBJ1-2; cdr3_nt: TGCGCCAGCAGCCCGATGTGGGACAGCTATGGCTACACCTTC; cdr3_aa: CASSPMWDSYGYTF
v_call: TRBV28; d_call: TRBD2; clone_size: -; j_call: TRBJ2-7; cdr3_nt: TGTGCCAGCAGCTACCCTAGCGGGTCCTCCTACGAGCAGTACTTC; cdr3_aa: CASSYPSGSSYEQYF
v_call: TRBV20-1; d_call: -; clone_size: -; j_call: TRBJ1-1; cdr3_nt: TGCAGTGCTAGTTTCACAGGTTGGGGCACTGAAGCTTTCTTT; cdr3_aa: CSASFTGWGTEAFF
v_call: TRBV19; d_call: -; clone_size: -; j_call: TRBJ2-7; cdr3_nt: TGTGCCAGTAGGCCTAGCGAGCAGTACTTC; cdr3_aa: CASRPSEQYF
v_call: TRBV7-2; d_call: TRBD2; clone_size: -; j_call: TRBJ2-7; cdr3_nt: TGTGCCAGCAGACCGGGACTAGCGGGAGATGAGCAGTACTTC; cdr3_aa: CASRPGLAGDEQYF
v_call: TRBV5-1; d_call: TRBD1; clone_size: -; j_call: TRBJ2-3; cdr3_nt: TGCGCCAGCAGCACGGGACAGGGGGCGCCCGCAGATACGCAGTATTTT; cdr3_aa: CASSTGQGAPADTQYF
v_call: TRBV11-2; d_call: -; clone_size: -; j_call: TRBJ2-2; cdr3_nt: TGTGCCAGCAGCCCCCACGGGCCACGGGACATTAACACCGGGGAGCTGTTTTTT; cdr3_aa: CASSPHGPRDINTGELFF
v_call: TRBV24-1; d_call: TRBD2; clone_size: -; j_call: TRBJ2-1; cdr3_nt: TGTGCCATTTCCCGGACTAGCGGTTACAATGAGCAGTTCTTC; cdr3_aa: CAISRTSGYNEQFF
v_call: TRBV4-3; d_call: -; clone_size: -; j_call: TRBJ1-1; cdr3_nt: TGCGCCAGCAGCCAAGATTTCAGGGTCACTGAAGCTTTCTTT; cdr3_aa: CASSQDFRVTEAFF
v_call: TRBV30; d_call: -; clone_size: few; j_call: TRBJ2-1; cdr3_nt: TGTGCCTGGAGCGCGGAGTCCGACTACAATGAGCAGTTCTTC; cdr3_aa: CAWSAESDYNEQFF
v_call: TRBV7-6; d_call: -; clone_size: -; j_call: TRBJ1-1; cdr3_nt: TGTGCCAGCAGCTTAGATCGGAACACTGAAGCTTTCTTT; cdr3_aa: CASSLDRNTEAFF
v_call: TRBV5-4; d_call: -; clone_size: few; j_call: TRBJ2-3; cdr3_nt: TGTGCCAGCAGCTCCGGGGTCTCAGATACGCAGTATTTT; cdr3_aa: CASSSGVSDTQYF
v_call: TRBV14; d_call: TRBD1; clone_size: -; j_call: TRBJ2-5; cdr3_nt: TGTGCCAGCAGCCAGAGGGACAGGGTCCAAGAGACCCAGTACTTC; cdr3_aa: CASSQRDRVQETQYF
v_call: TRBV7-8; d_call: TRBD2; clone_size: -; j_call: TRBJ2-3; cdr3_nt: TGTGCCAGCAGCTTAGCAGGACTAGCGGGAGGCGACACAGATACGCAGTATTTT; cdr3_aa: CASSLAGLAGGDTDTQYF
v_call: TRBV7-9; d_call: -; clone_size: -; j_call: TRBJ1-2; cdr3_nt: TGTGCCAGCAGTCCCACGAGGGGACTTTATGGCTACACCTTC; cdr3_aa: CASSPTRGLYGYTF
v_call: TRBV7-8; d_call: TRBD2; clone_size: -; j_call: TRBJ2-5; cdr3_nt: TGTGCCAGCAGCTCCCCGGGACTAGCGGGAGTAGAGACCCAGTACTTC; cdr3_aa: CASSSPGLAGVETQYF
v_call: TRBV5-1; d_call: TRBD2; clone_size: few; j_call: TRBJ2-5; cdr3_nt: TGCGCCAGCAGCGGGGGACTAGCGGGGAACCAAGAGACCCAGTACTTC; cdr3_aa: CASSGGLAGNQETQYF
v_call: TRBV9; d_call: -; clone_size: -; j_call: TRBJ1-2; cdr3_nt: TGTGCCAGCAGCGTGGAAGGGGTCGGCTATGGCTACACCTTC; cdr3_aa: CASSVEGVGYGYTF
v_call: TRBV21-1; d_call: -; clone_size: many; j_call: TRBJ2-2; cdr3_nt: TGTGCCAGCAGCGACGCCCATGGGGTGACTAGAGGCACCGGGGAGCTGTTTTTT; cdr3_aa: CASSDAHGVTRGTGELFF
v_call: TRBV6-5; d_call: TRBD2; clone_size: -; j_call: TRBJ2-1; cdr3_nt: TGTGCCAGCAGTAAGACTAGCGGGAGGTACAATGAGCAGTTCTTC; cdr3_aa: CASSKTSGRYNEQFF
v_call: TRBV30; d_call: -; clone_size: -; j_call: TRBJ1-3; cdr3_nt: TGTGCCTGGACGTTTGGAAACACCATATATTTT; cdr3_aa: CAWTFGNTIYF
v_call: TRBV6-5; d_call: -; clone_size: -; j_call: TRBJ2-4; cdr3_nt: TGTGCCTCAGCATTGGGGGCAGCGTCCAAAAACATTCAGTACTTC; cdr3_aa: CASALGAASKNIQYF
v_call: TRBV5-4; d_call: TRBD1; clone_size: -; j_call: TRBJ2-5; cdr3_nt: TGTGCCAGCAGCGTAACAGGGGGGGAGACCCAGTACTTC; cdr3_aa: CASSVTGGETQYF
v_call: TRBV24-1; d_call: TRBD2; clone_size: -; j_call: TRBJ2-6; cdr3_nt: TGTGCCACCAGTGAGTCCCCGGGAGGGGTCTCTGGGGCCAACGTCCTGACTTTC; cdr3_aa: CATSESPGGVSGANVLTF
v_call: TRBV10-3; d_call: -; clone_size: -; j_call: TRBJ2-5; cdr3_nt: TGTGCCATCAGGGGCAGGGATGGAGAGACCCAGTACTTC; cdr3_aa: CAIRGRDGETQYF
v_call: TRBV15; d_call: -; clone_size: -; j_call: TRBJ2-3; cdr3_nt: TGTGCCACCAGCAGAGAAAACAGCCGGAGGGCAGATACGCAGTATTTT; cdr3_aa: CATSRENSRRADTQYF